This T cell receptor beta chain was obtained from a study of vaccination and CD4 T cells after COVID-19. Study details: Post-vaccine sampling followed dose two by a median roughly 74 days (range 14 to 241).

Treatment specified: roughly 10-day PBMC culture with coronavirus spike peptide pools or control peptides (ViraFEST assay). On this clonotype: As yet, its antigen is unknown.

The Oncomine TCR Beta short-read assay was applied to DNA of cultured CD4+ T cells. TCRdb ran MiXCR on the PCR reads and lists one entry per CDR3 protein. This sample has approximately 8,100 distinct CDR3 sequences; 55% to 70% occur once, and the top ten carry approximately 24%. V trimming: 5 bases; J trimming: 1 base; junction bases outside the gene matches: 9. The CDR3 loop spans 16 amino acids. The sequenced sample was CD4+ T cells from blood, cultured in vitro. The chain uses TRBV12-3 or TRBV12-4 and TRBJ2-3, with 7 bases identical to TRBD1. This TCR came from a human donor who had recovered from COVID-19. The CDR3 sequence is CASSLFDRVGTDTQYF. In DNA form, the CDR3 reads TGTGCCAGCAGTCTCTTCGACAGGGTTGGCACAGATACGCAGTATTTT.